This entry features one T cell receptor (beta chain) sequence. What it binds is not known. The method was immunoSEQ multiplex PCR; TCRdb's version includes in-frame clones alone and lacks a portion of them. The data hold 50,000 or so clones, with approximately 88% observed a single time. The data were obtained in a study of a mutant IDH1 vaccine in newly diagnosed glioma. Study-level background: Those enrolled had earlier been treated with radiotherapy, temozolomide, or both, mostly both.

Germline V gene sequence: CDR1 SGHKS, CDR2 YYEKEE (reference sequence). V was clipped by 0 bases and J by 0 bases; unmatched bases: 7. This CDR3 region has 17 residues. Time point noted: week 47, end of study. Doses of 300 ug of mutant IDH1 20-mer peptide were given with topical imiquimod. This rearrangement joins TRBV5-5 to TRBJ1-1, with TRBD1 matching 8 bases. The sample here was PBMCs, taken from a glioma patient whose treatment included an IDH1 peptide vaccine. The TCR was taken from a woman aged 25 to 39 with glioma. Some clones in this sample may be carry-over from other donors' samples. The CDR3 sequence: CASSLGWDRSLNTEAFF. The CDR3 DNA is TGTGCCAGCAGCTTGGGGTGGGACAGGAGTTTGAACACTGAAGCTTTCTTT.